Shown below are 16 T cell receptor beta chains from a single sample sequenced in a study of molecular identifiers for immune sequencing clone quantification. Each CDR3 protein is one row after TCRdb ran MiXCR on the PCR reads. The sample carries over 65,000 distinct CDR3 sequences, roughly 25% recorded once. The sample taken for sequencing was naive CD8+ T cells from blood, with Jurkat cell RNA spiked in. Noted subset: FACS-sorted CD8+CD4-CCR7+CD45RA+ naive T cells. The receptors were gathered from a human donor in good health. Some libraries in this study had Jurkat cell RNA spiked in.

V gene TRBV11-2 combines with J gene TRBJ2-7; maybe TRBD1 (6 bases). The V and J ends lost 2 bases and 5 bases respectively, with 13 bases between them. The CDR3 spans 14 residues. Germline CDR1 reads SGHAT; CDR2 reads FQNNGV. CDR3 protein: CASSLPTGTHEQYF. CDR3 nucleotides: TGTGCCAGCAGCTTACCAACCGGGACACACGAGCAGTACTTC.

A few counts support this clonotype. The V call is TRBV20-1, the J call TRBJ1-2; D perhaps matches TRBD1 (5 bases). There are 13 residues in the CDR3. V was clipped by 6 bases and J by 4 bases, with 15 bases between them. Germline V gene lookup returns CDR1 DFQATT and CDR2 SNEGSKA (reference sequence). CDR3 nucleotide sequence: TGCAGTGCGGATTTAGGGACCGTCTATGGCTACACCTTC. This gives the protein CSADLGTVYGYTF.

This clonotype has ten or more counts. This chain joins TRBV5-1 and TRBJ1-1; a possible D gene is TRBD1 (5 bases). Per the germline V gene, CDR1 is SGHRS and CDR2 is YFSETQ. CDR3 size: 14 residues. Trimming removed 3 bases at V and 2 bases at J, with 11 bases between. The CDR3 reads CASSWDSGNTEAFF. CDR3 coding DNA: TGCGCCAGCAGCTGGGACTCAGGTAACACTGAAGCTTTCTTT.

This clonotype was detected many times. This chain uses TRBV7-9 with TRBJ1-1; D is unclear. V was shortened by 4 bases and J by 0 bases, with 12 bases between the two germline ends. This CDR3 spans 15 amino acids. The germline CDR1 and CDR2 sequences are SEHNR and FQNEAQ (reference sequence). Here the CDR3 reads CASSSQAVMNTEAFF. CDR3 DNA sequence: TGTGCCAGCAGCTCCCAGGCAGTCATGAACACTGAAGCTTTCTTT.

On this clonotype itself: Given a much more abundant clone one base away, this may be a read error. V usage is TRBV2 and J usage is TRBJ1-1; D gene ambiguous. The CDR3 is 12 amino acids. Germline V gene lookup returns CDR1 SNHLY and CDR2 FYNNEI. The CDR3 loop is CASSEAALEALF. CDR3 bases: TGTGCCAGCAGTGAGGCAGCCCTGGAAGCTCTCTTT.

The rearrangement uses TRBV3-1 and TRBJ2-2, with 8 bases fitting TRBD1. Per the germline V gene, CDR1 is LGHDT and CDR2 is YNNKEL (reference sequence). The CDR3 loop spans 15 amino acids. Trimming took 6 bases from V and 6 from J; bases not matched to a gene: 9. The CDR3 region has the DNA TGTGCCAGCAGAACGGACAGGGTAATTTCCGGGGAGCTGTTTTTT. It is translated as CASRTDRVISGELFF.

At least ten counts were recorded for this clonotype. The CDR3 sequence is CASSSRAASQETQYF. The CDR3 nucleotides are TGTGCCAGCAGTTCCCGGGCCGCGAGCCAAGAGACCCAGTACTTC. This rearrangement joins TRBV28 to TRBJ2-5, with D hard to call. V lost 4 bases and J lost 1, with 13 bases in between. The germline CDR1 and CDR2 sequences are MDHEN and SYDVKM. This CDR3 is built from 15 residues.

This clonotype has a count of ten or more. The chain couples TRBV7-3 to TRBJ2-7, with 9 bases aligning to TRBD2. Germline CDR1 reads SGHTA; CDR2 reads FQGTGA. V trimming: 4 bases; J trimming: 6 bases; junction bases outside the gene matches: 7. The CDR3 has 14 residues. CDR3 loop: CASSSGTSFVEQYF. In DNA form, the CDR3 reads TGTGCCAGCAGCTCCGGGACTAGCTTCGTCGAGCAGTACTTC.

The rearrangement uses TRBV10-3 and TRBJ1-1; 7 bases align to TRBD1. This CDR3 region has 16 residues. Germline CDR1 ENHRY, CDR2 SYGVKD. After removal of 3 bases from V and 0 bases from J, the junction contained 7 bases not matched to a gene. CDR3 sequence reads: CAISDPRDSMNTEAFF. CDR3 DNA sequence: TGTGCCATCAGTGACCCCCGGGACAGCATGAACACTGAAGCTTTCTTT.

Comment on this clonotype: A much larger clonotype is one base distant, so this may be a read error. The chain carries TRBV27 and TRBJ2-5; D is unresolved. With 2 bases removed from V and 4 bases from J, the gap between germline ends came to 8 bases. CDR1 is MNHEY and CDR2 is SMNVEV in the germline V gene (reference sequence). The CDR3 extends over 13 amino acids. CDR3 protein: CASSLLNRETQYF. CDR3 in DNA: TGTGCCAGCAGTTTACTCAACCGAGAGACCCAGTACTTC.

This clonotype occurred a few times. The chain couples TRBV20-1 to TRBJ2-5; tentative D call: TRBD1 (6 bases). The CDR3 has 12 residues. Trimming removed 3 bases at V and 10 bases at J, with 15 bases between. CDR1 is DFQATT, CDR2 SNEGSKA, per germline (reference sequence). The DNA for the CDR3 is TGCAGTGCTAGTCGGCGCCGCAGGGGCCAGTACTTC. This codes for CSASRRRRGQYF.

Remarks on this clonotype: One base away lies a much larger clone, so this may be a sequencing read error. The chain links TRBV29-1 to TRBJ2-3; D not resolved. This CDR3 has 12 residues. Germline V lookup: CDR1 SQVTM, CDR2 ANQGSEA. CDR3 sequence: CGVPDLKDTQYF. CDR3 in DNA: TGCGGCGTTCCCGACCTAAAAGATACGCAGTATTTT.

In its sample, this clonotype was seen many times. V gene TRBV4-3 combines with J gene TRBJ2-7; 7 bases match TRBD2. Germline trimming cut 1 base from V and 0 bases from J; bases unmatched to any gene: 3. CDR1 and CDR2 (germline): LGHNA, YSLEER. The CDR3 runs 15 residues. The CDR3 sequence is CASSQGRESSYEQYF. DNA for the CDR3: TGCGCCAGCAGCCAAGGGCGGGAGTCCTCCTACGAGCAGTACTTC.

The sample holds a few counts of this clonotype. This chain links TRBV27 with TRBJ1-6; D unresolved. Trimming removed 5 bases at V and 11 bases at J, with 10 bases between. Germline CDR1 MNHEY, CDR2 SMNVEV (reference sequence). This CDR3 region has 12 residues. This CDR3 is CASSSLGPPLHF. CDR3 DNA: TGTGCCAGCAGTAGCCTGGGTCCACCCCTCCACTTT.

This clonotype was observed at least ten times. This chain links TRBV5-6 with TRBJ2-4; D gene unclear. The CDR3 consists of 14 residues. Trimming cost V 0 bases and J 2 bases, with 6 bases left between them. Germline V gene data show CDR1 as SGHDT and CDR2 as YYEEEE. CDR3 region: CASSLATTKNIQYF. The DNA for the CDR3 is TGTGCCAGCAGCTTGGCGACCACCAAAAACATTCAGTACTTC.

The chain recombines TRBV11-2 with TRBJ2-1; TRBD2 matches 8 bases. V was clipped by 5 bases and J by 4 bases; unmatched bases: 7. Germline V CDR1 and CDR2: SGHAT, FQNNGV. CDR3 length: 15 residues. The DNA of the CDR3 is TGTGCCAGCAGCACCGGGACTAGTTTTTACAATGAGCAGTTCTTC. Its translation is CASSTGTSFYNEQFF.